The rows below give T cell receptor beta chains drawn from one sample of a study of glioma-infiltrating T cells after dendritic cell vaccination. Assay: immunoSEQ multiplex PCR; the TCRdb copy retains only in-frame clones and omits some. The sample holds roughly 85,000 clones, roughly 85% seen once. This sample comprised blood, obtained after dendritic cell vaccination. The receptors shown here come from a human donor with glioblastoma. The CDR3 runs from the conserved cysteine through the conserved F or W. The order of the fields is V gene, J gene, D gene, clone size, CDR3 protein, CDR3 DNA. A D gene is named only where the DNA matches it firmly. Some rows mark clone size as missing; the rest say once, few, many or name a class of expanded clone.

>TRBV6-1|TRBJ1-1|TRBD1|NA
CASKGTGLPRTEAFF
TGTGCCAGCAAGGGGACAGGGCTCCCCCGGACTGAAGCTTTCTTT
>TRBV27|TRBJ2-7|TRBD2|NA
CASSAEGLAGGRYYEQYF
TGTGCCAGCAGTGCCGAGGGACTAGCGGGAGGCCGATACTACGAGCAGTACTTC
>TRBV15|TRBJ1-5|NA|NA
CATSRDLGAHQPQHF
TGTGCCACCAGCAGAGATTTAGGGGCGCATCAGCCCCAGCATTTT
>TRBV7-2|TRBJ1-3|NA|NA
CASSLASGAGNTIYF
TGTGCCAGCAGCTTAGCATCAGGGGCTGGAAACACCATATATTTT
>TRBV13|TRBJ1-1|NA|few
CASSFRLNPEAFF
TGTGCCAGCAGCTTCAGACTAAACCCTGAAGCTTTCTTT
>TRBV7-6|TRBJ2-7|TRBD1|once
CASSPTGPYEQYF
TGTGCCAGCAGCCCGACAGGGCCCTACGAGCAGTACTTC
>TRBV7-2|TRBJ1-1|TRBD1|NA
CASSFGDRVEAFF
TGTGCCAGCAGCTTTGGGGACAGGGTGGAAGCTTTCTTT
>TRBV2|TRBJ2-3|TRBD2|NA
CASNGITGGPGDTQYF
TGTGCCAGTAACGGGATTACGGGGGGGCCCGGAGATACGCAGTATTTT
>TRBV5-1|TRBJ1-2|NA|NA
CASSPGDLSYGYTF
TGCGCCAGCAGCCCGGGGGACCTCAGCTATGGCTACACCTTC
>TRBV19|TRBJ1-5|TRBD1|NA
CASRGQGADNQPQHF
TGTGCCAGTAGGGGACAGGGGGCGGACAATCAGCCCCAGCATTTT
>TRBV4-3|TRBJ1-1|TRBD1|NA
CASSQERGLDTEAFF
TGCGCCAGCAGCCAAGAGAGGGGGCTTGACACTGAAGCTTTCTTT
>TRBV5-1|TRBJ2-7|NA|once
CASSFSRGYEQYF
TGCGCCAGCAGCTTTTCACGGGGCTACGAGCAGTACTTC
>TRBV9|TRBJ2-1|TRBD2|NA
CASSVVGSGSGNEQFF
TGTGCCAGCAGCGTAGTAGGTAGCGGGAGCGGCAATGAGCAGTTCTTC
>TRBV6-5|TRBJ1-5|NA|NA
CASRSGGNQPQHF
TGTGCCAGCCGTTCGGGGGGCAATCAGCCCCAGCATTTT
>TRBV12-1|TRBJ2-1|NA|NA
CASSFGASYNEQFF
TGTGCCAGCAGCTTTGGAGCCTCCTACAATGAGCAGTTCTTC
>TRBV9|TRBJ2-7|NA|NA
CASSVTPDGGYEQYF
TGTGCCAGCAGCGTAACCCCCGATGGGGGCTACGAGCAGTACTTC
>TRBV11-3|TRBJ1-1|NA|NA
CASSTRDSREAFF
TGTGCCAGCAGCACCCGGGATTCCCGTGAAGCTTTCTTT
>TRBV5-1|TRBJ1-4|TRBD1|NA
CASSLAWTGGSEKLFF
TGCGCCAGCAGCTTGGCGTGGACAGGGGGCAGTGAAAAACTGTTTTTT
>TRBV11-3|TRBJ2-5|NA|NA
CASSSTGQETQYF
TGTGCCAGCAGCTCCACAGGGCAAGAGACCCAGTACTTC
>TRBV28|TRBJ2-5|TRBD2|NA
CASSLFHTSGLAGEETQYF
TGTGCCAGCAGTTTATTCCACACCTCGGGACTAGCGGGAGAAGAGACCCAGTACTTC
>TRBV5-1|TRBJ2-7|NA|NA
CASSLAVRTEQYF
TGCGCCAGCAGCTTGGCTGTCAGAACCGAGCAGTACTTC
>TRBV6-1|TRBJ1-4|NA|NA
CASSEAKGNGFNEKLFF
TGTGCCAGCAGTGAAGCGAAGGGGAATGGTTTTAATGAAAAACTGTTTTTT
>TRBV5-6|TRBJ1-6|TRBD1|NA
CASSPRDRTYNSPLHF
TGTGCCAGCAGCCCCCGGGACAGGACTTATAATTCACCCCTCCACTTT
>TRBV5-1|TRBJ2-2|TRBD1|NA
CASSLAEGASGELFF
TGCGCCAGCAGCTTGGCCGAGGGGGCCTCCGGGGAGCTGTTTTTT
>TRBV6-5|TRBJ2-5|NA|NA
CASSYSSGRGTETQYF
TGTGCCAGCAGTTATAGTTCCGGAAGGGGAACGGAGACCCAGTACTTC
>TRBV27|TRBJ1-5|NA|NA
CASSLGTDNQPQHF
TGTGCCAGCAGTTTGGGTACAGACAATCAGCCCCAGCATTTT
>TRBV6-5|TRBJ2-2|TRBD1|NA
CASSYSGTGGSGELFF
TGTGCCAGCAGTTATTCCGGGACAGGGGGCTCCGGGGAGCTGTTTTTT
>TRBV6-5|TRBJ1-2|TRBD1|NA
CASSPRGYGYTF
TGTGCCAGCAGCCCCAGGGGGTATGGCTACACCTTC
>TRBV30|TRBJ1-3|TRBD1|NA
CAWTNRGTGNTIYF
TGTGCCTGGACTAACAGGGGCACTGGAAACACCATATATTTT
>TRBV18|TRBJ1-2|TRBD1|NA
CASSPIPGQGPDNYGYTF
TGTGCCAGCTCACCGATACCGGGACAGGGGCCAGATAACTATGGCTACACCTTC
>TRBV6-5|TRBJ1-2|TRBD1|NA
CASSYRGTGGRGYTF
TGTGCCAGCAGTTACCGGGGGACAGGGGGCCGTGGCTACACCTTC
>TRBV14|TRBJ1-1|TRBD1|NA
CASSQLGQGDTEAFF
TGTGCCAGCAGCCAACTGGGACAGGGTGACACTGAAGCTTTCTTT
>TRBV5-1|TRBJ1-1|TRBD1|NA
CASSPTGEKGSLNTEAFF
TGCGCCAGCAGCCCGACAGGGGAGAAGGGTAGTTTGAACACTGAAGCTTTCTTT
>TRBV30|TRBJ2-5|NA|once
CAWSVGGGRAETQYF
TGTGCCTGGAGTGTAGGGGGAGGGCGGGCAGAGACCCAGTACTTC
>TRBV6-5|TRBJ2-1|TRBD1|NA
CASSLTGGSYNEQFF
TGTGCCAGCAGTCTGACAGGGGGGTCCTACAATGAGCAGTTCTTC
>TRBV7-9|TRBJ2-7|NA|NA
CASSLGPSYEQYF
TGTGCCAGCAGCTTAGGTCCATCCTACGAGCAGTACTTC
>TRBV19|TRBJ1-1|NA|NA
CASSGGYTEAFF
TGTGCCAGTAGTGGGGGCTACACTGAAGCTTTCTTT
>TRBV5-1|TRBJ2-3|NA|NA
CASSSRKPTDTQYF
TGCGCCAGCAGCTCACGCAAGCCTACGGATACGCAGTATTTT
>TRBV15|TRBJ2-5|TRBD1|NA
CATSTRTGEQYF
TGTGCCACCAGCACACGGACAGGGGAGCAGTACTTC
>TRBV19|TRBJ2-7|TRBD2|NA
CASSMAGGAHEQYF
TGTGCCAGTAGTATGGCCGGGGGGGCCCACGAGCAGTACTTC
>TRBV4-1|TRBJ2-7|NA|NA
CASSQDPRGEQYF
TGCGCCAGCAGCCAAGACCCCCGCGGGGAGCAGTACTTC
>TRBV19|TRBJ1-5|TRBD1|NA
CASKDRAPQPQHF
TGTGCCAGTAAAGACAGGGCACCTCAGCCCCAGCATTTT
>TRBV19|TRBJ2-4|NA|NA
CASSIAGAKNIQYF
TGTGCCAGTAGTATTGCGGGGGCCAAAAACATTCAGTACTTC
>TRBV29-1|TRBJ1-1|TRBD1|NA
CSVEGQQNTEAFF
TGCAGCGTTGAGGGACAGCAGAACACTGAAGCTTTCTTT
>TRBV11-3|TRBJ2-7|TRBD1|few
CASSSGQGTYEQYF
TGTGCCAGCAGCTCGGGACAGGGGACCTACGAGCAGTACTTC
>TRBV6-5|TRBJ2-5|NA|NA
CASSYSTQPTETQYF
TGTGCCAGCAGTTACTCGACACAGCCAACGGAGACCCAGTACTTC
>TRBV15|TRBJ2-7|NA|NA
CATSSKGQGPLQRYF
TGTGCCACCAGCAGTAAAGGCCAGGGGCCCCTTCAACGGTACTTC
>TRBV2|TRBJ1-1|NA|NA
CASTPSNRVSTEAFF
TGTGCCAGCACCCCTTCTAACAGGGTATCCACTGAAGCTTTCTTT
>TRBV9|TRBJ1-2|NA|NA
CASSVSGGANYGYTF
TGTGCCAGCAGCGTATCGGGGGGGGCAAACTATGGCTACACCTTC
>TRBV7-9|TRBJ2-1|NA|NA
CASSQSGRGGIYNEQFF
TGTGCCAGCAGCCAGAGTGGAAGGGGCGGAATCTACAATGAGCAGTTCTTC
>TRBV6-4|TRBJ1-1|TRBD1|NA
CASSEQRGPNTEAFF
TGTGCCAGCAGTGAACAGAGGGGGCCGAACACTGAAGCTTTCTTT
>TRBV13|TRBJ2-2|TRBD1|once
CASSSQDRGNTGELFF
TGTGCCAGCAGCTCCCAGGACAGGGGTAACACCGGGGAGCTGTTTTTT
>TRBV6-7|TRBJ1-1|TRBD1|NA
CARTGGGNTEAFF
TGTGCCAGAACAGGGGGCGGAAACACTGAAGCTTTCTTT
>TRBV9|TRBJ1-3|NA|NA
CASSADSYSGNTIYF
TGTGCCAGCAGCGCGGACAGCTACTCTGGAAACACCATATATTTT
>TRBV29-1|TRBJ1-1|NA|NA
CSVEDPPGGTEAFF
TGCAGCGTTGAAGATCCCCCTGGAGGGACTGAAGCTTTCTTT
>TRBV13|TRBJ2-7|NA|NA
CASSLGRGYSYEQYF
TGTGCCAGCAGCTTGGGCAGGGGCTACTCCTACGAGCAGTACTTC
>TRBV7-2|TRBJ2-2|NA|NA
CASSLASSTGELFF
TGTGCCAGCAGCTTAGCGAGTTCCACCGGGGAGCTGTTTTTT